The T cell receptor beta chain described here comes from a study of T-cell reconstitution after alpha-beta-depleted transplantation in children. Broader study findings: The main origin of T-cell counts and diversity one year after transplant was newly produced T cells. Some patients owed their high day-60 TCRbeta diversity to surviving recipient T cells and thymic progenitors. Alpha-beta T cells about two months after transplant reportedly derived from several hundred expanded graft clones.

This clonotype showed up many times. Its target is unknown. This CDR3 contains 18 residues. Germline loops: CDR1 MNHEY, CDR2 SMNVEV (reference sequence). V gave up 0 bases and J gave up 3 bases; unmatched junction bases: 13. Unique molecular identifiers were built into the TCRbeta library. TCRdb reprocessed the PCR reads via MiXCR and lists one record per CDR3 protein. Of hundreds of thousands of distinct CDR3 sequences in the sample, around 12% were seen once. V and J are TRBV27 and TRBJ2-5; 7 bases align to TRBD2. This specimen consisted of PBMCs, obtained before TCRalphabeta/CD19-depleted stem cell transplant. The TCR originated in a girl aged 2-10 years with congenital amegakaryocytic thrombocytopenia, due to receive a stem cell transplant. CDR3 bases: TGTGCCAGCAGTTTATCTACCCCGGGACTACAACTAAAAGAGACCCAGTACTTC. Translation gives CASSLSTPGLQLKETQYF.